This T cell receptor (beta chain) was identified in a study of CD8 T cells in Susac syndrome (dated by TCRdb to 2018 to 2020). The study in broad terms: The study used repertoire sequencing to test whether antigen drove CD8+ T cell activation and differentiation in Susac syndrome.

Peripheral blood CD8+ and CD4+ T cells from healthy donors, Susac syndrome patients and multiple sclerosis patients were profiled using high-throughput TCR beta sequencing. The multiple sclerosis controls were treatment-naive patients whose relapsing-remitting disease, either stable or active, fulfilled the revised McDonald criteria. Bulk CD8+ and CD4+ T cells were purified magnetically by negative isolation, whereas CD8+ TEMRA cells were enriched by FACS. Blood was drawn into EDTA tubes, processed within 24 hours, and PBMCs were isolated by density gradient centrifugation. PBMCs intended for TCR sequencing were frozen in liquid nitrogen and were later thawed in a 37 degrees C water bath. A purity of at least 90% was achieved for sorted or isolated CD4+, CD8+ and CD8+ TEMRA cells. Points the paper makes about the study in general: The TCR sequencing and HLA analysis was acknowledged to have included a relatively small number of individuals.

RNA was extracted with the RNeasy kit and roughly 0.45 to 1 ug was reverse transcribed using random hexamers. The immunoSEQ multiplex PCR assay, covering 54 Vbeta and 13 Jbeta segments, was used to amplify TCR beta CDR3 regions. PCR amplification bias was corrected by using a synthetic template baseline for primer optimization and computational correction. The authors' analysis ran thus. Reads were annotated to V, D and J genes according to IMGT and were analyzed with immunoSEQ Analyzer, with only productive sequences retained. Clonality was computed as one minus Shannon entropy normalized by log2 of the number of productive unique sequences. For each patient and control, public and private clones were evaluated among the 100 most prevalent clones. Susac-specific clones were defined as absent from healthy and MS cohorts, 850 to 1,300 published viral clones and other ImmuneACCESS disease sequences. The public reads were quality trimmed at Q25 with fastp and then assembled into clones with MiXCR by TCRdb, keeping productive beta chains. Identical CDR3 protein sequences are pooled into one entry, listed with their most common genes and DNA. TCRdb, not the authors, supplied the V and J calls. Here the sample has more than 90,000 distinct CDR3 sequences; 85% to 95% occur a single time. Together, the top ten hold 0.085% to 0.095% of the sample.

As regards this clonotype: Its specific antigen is unknown. Base-call qualities are not available, and no considerably larger clone is one nucleotide away.

Input material: CD4+ T cells from PBMCs. This TCR came from a human donor with multiple sclerosis.

The CDR3 protein is CAISVNIGTGGNYGYTF. At the DNA level, the sequence is TGTGCCATCAGTGTGAACATCGGGACAGGGGGCAACTATGGCTACACCTTC. This receptor chain uses TRBV10-3 and TRBJ1-2; 12 middle bases align to TRBD1. Compared with germline, V lacks 4 bases and J lacks 2 bases; bases without a gene match: 8. Taken from the germline V gene, the CDR1 and CDR2 loops are ENHRY and SYGVKD. There are 17 amino acids in the CDR3, from cysteine to phenylalanine inclusive. The kept DNA is CDR3 alone, 51 bases in frame from the first base.